A single T cell receptor (beta chain) is shown here with its context. The target of this receptor is not known. Per-base qualities were not stored, and no clone one base away is much larger. The TCR beta CDR3 regions were amplified from the RNA transcripts. The first round of RT-PCR for the TCR CDR3 was performed with the HTBI primer set and the Qiagen OneStep RT-PCR kit. Libraries were constructed in a second round of multiplex PCR, after which size selection and purification were carried out. Libraries were sequenced paired-end with 100 bp reads on an Illumina HiSeq2000. As for how the authors treated the data: SOAPnuke was used to process the raw data, removing reads that contained adapters or uncalled bases, had a mean Phred below 15, or lacked an exact match to the constant primer or identifier. COPE v1.2.5 was used to merge high-quality paired reads, and clonotypes were defined as unique nucleotide sequences. MiTCR v1.1 was used to align the clonotypes against IMGT TRBV, TRBD and TRBJ reference segments. Analysis was restricted to V-J combinations with a frequency above 0.0001, which covered roughly 99% of repertoires. A TCS score was defined as the ratio of F50 (clonal expansion) to E x V (chaos), with BLOSUM62-based TCRdist applied between CDR3 peptides within each V-J. Welch's t-statistics and random forest reduced around 550 V-J features to about 12, which were used in a naive Bayes classifier (R e1071). The similarity between thyroid and blood repertoires was quantified using the Morisita-Horn index. In-frame beta chains were kept once TCRdb had trimmed the public reads at Q25 with fastp and called clones with MiXCR. Every distinct CDR3 protein forms one entry, paired with its most common genes and DNA. The V and J calls follow TCRdb's processing rather than the paper's. The sample table contains nearly 750,000 distinct CDR3 sequences; only one count was recorded for 30% to 40% of them. The ten largest clones represent 31% of the sample.

The sample originates from a study of T cells in Graves' hyperthyroidism and ophthalmopathy (dated by TCRdb to between 2019 and 2020). The study in broad terms: Peripheral blood was collected at initial diagnosis, before any treatment. According to the paper, TCR Vbeta CDR3 sequencing was carried out on over 130 peripheral blood samples, which came from under 50 ophthalmopathy, 75 or so hyperthyroidism and some 17 progressor patients. Prospective prediction of ophthalmopathy was tested in an independent validation cohort consisting of fewer than 20 hyperthyroidism patients and 17 patients who later progressed to ophthalmopathy. After blood sampling, hyperthyroidism patients were treated with methimazole at a starting dose of 30 mg daily, and ophthalmopathy patients were treated with high-dose intravenous methylprednisolone. The 75 to 100 discovery patients were randomly divided into training and test sets at a 7:3 ratio. The study also compared thyroid tissue and blood T-cell repertoires from over 5 Graves' hyperthyroidism patients. TCR V-J signatures able to tell the groups apart were searched for in a discovery cohort of 90 to 100 patients, of whom over 40 had Graves' ophthalmopathy and about 55 had stable Graves' hyperthyroidism. Overall study results and their limits: Most expanded thyroid clonotypes (frequency above 0.001) were also detected in blood, suggesting blood repertoires may reflect thyroid immune responses. No statistical method was used to fix the sample size in advance, and group allocation was not hidden from the investigators. In cross-validation, a model built on a 13 V-J signature told ophthalmopathy apart from stable hyperthyroidism with just under 90% sensitivity and about 81% specificity, and in testing the same model reached 80%/75%. During validation, the model predicted progression to ophthalmopathy a median of around 7 months ahead of onset, with just under 71% sensitivity and about 72% specificity.

A patient counted as having stable Graves' hyperthyroidism if no progression to ophthalmopathy occurred over 18 months of follow-up. The hyperthyroidism patients were between 18 and 65 years old and newly diagnosed, with a disease duration of less than 2 months. Exclusion was applied to patients with uncontrolled infections, other autoimmune diseases, pregnancy or lactation. Diagnoses relied on clinical symptoms, serum thyroxine and TRAb, thyroid ultrasound and orbital computed tomography. PBMCs were isolated from about 9.2 ml of fresh peripheral blood by Ficoll-Paque density gradient centrifugation. Total RNA was extracted with Trizol reagent, and quality was checked on an Agilent 2100 Bioanalyzer. Sequencing used blood. The clonotype was recovered from a woman aged 40-49 years with Graves' hyperthyroidism.

In nucleotides, the sequence is TGTGCCAGCAGCTTATATACCGGGAGATATGGCTACACCTTC. It encodes CASSLYTGRYGYTF. The chain employs TRBV7-9 and TRBJ1-2; the D gene cannot be named for sure. The CDR3 starts with the cysteine, ends with the phenylalanine, and has 14 residues. Of the read, only the CDR3 DNA is kept; its 42 bases are in frame from base 1. Trimming removed 2 bases from V and 5 bases from J, leaving 12 bases between the germline ends. CDR1 and CDR2, looked up from the germline V gene (reference sequence), are SEHNR and FQNEAQ.